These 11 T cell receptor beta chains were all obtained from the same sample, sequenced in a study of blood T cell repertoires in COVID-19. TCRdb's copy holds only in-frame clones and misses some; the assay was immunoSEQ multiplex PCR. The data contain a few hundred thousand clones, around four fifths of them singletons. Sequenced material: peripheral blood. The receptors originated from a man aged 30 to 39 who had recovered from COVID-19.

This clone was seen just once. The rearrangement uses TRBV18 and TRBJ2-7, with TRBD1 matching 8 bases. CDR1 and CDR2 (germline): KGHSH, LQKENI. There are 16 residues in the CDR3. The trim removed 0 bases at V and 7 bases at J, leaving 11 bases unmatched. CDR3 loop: CASSPPGDRTLGEQYF. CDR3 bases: TGTGCCAGCTCACCACCTGGGGACAGGACTTTGGGGGAGCAGTACTTC. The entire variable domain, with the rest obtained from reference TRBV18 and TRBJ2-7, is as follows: NAGVMQNPRHLVRRRGQEARLRCSPMKGHSHVYWYRQLPEEGLKFMVYLQKENIIDESGMPKERFSAEFPKEGPSILRIQQVVRGDSAAYFCASSPPGDRTLGEQYFGPGTRLTVT.

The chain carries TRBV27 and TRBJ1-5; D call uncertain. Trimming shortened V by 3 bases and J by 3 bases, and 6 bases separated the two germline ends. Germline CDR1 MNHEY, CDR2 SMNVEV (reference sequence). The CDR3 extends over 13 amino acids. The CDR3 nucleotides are TGTGCCAGCAGTTTCGGGTACAATCAGCCCCAGCATTTT. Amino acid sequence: CASSFGYNQPQHF.

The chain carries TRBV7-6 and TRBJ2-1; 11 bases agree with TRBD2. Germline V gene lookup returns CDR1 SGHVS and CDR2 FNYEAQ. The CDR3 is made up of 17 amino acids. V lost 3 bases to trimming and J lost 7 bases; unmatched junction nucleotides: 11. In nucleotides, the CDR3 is TGTGCCAGCAGCTTCTTGGCTAGCGGGGGGCCGGGAAATGAGCAGTTCTTC. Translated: CASSFLASGGPGNEQFF. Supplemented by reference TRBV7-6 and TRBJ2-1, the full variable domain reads GAGVSQSPRYKVTKRGQDVALRCDPISGHVSLYWYRQALGQGPEFLTYFNYEAQQDKSGLPNDRFSAERPEGSISTLTIQRTEQRDSAMYRCASSFLASGGPGNEQFFGPGTRLTVL.

DNA of the CDR3: TGTGCCATCATGTATGCGTCCGGGACAGGGGATGCCGAGCAGTACGTC. It encodes CAIMYASGTGDAEQYV. The chain couples TRBV10-3 to TRBJ2-7, with 10 bases fitting TRBD1. This CDR3 comprises 16 residues. Germline V gene sequence: CDR1 ENHRY, CDR2 SYGVKD. V gave up 7 bases and J gave up 6 bases; unmatched junction bases: 15.

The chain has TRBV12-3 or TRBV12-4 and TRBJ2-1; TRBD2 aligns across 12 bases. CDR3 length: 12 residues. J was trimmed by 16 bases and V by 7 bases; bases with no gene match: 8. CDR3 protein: CASTSGGASKFF. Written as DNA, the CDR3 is TGTGCCAGCACTAGCGGGGGGGCCTCAAAATTCTTC.

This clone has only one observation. The CDR3 loop reads CASSQADRGHGYTF. CDR3 DNA sequence: TGTGCCAGCAGCCAAGCCGACCGGGGTCATGGCTACACCTTC. The chain joins TRBV4-2 to TRBJ1-2; D is unresolved. CDR1 is LGHNA and CDR2 is YNFKEQ in the germline V gene. The V gene lost 1 base and the J gene lost 6 bases, with 12 bases spanning the gap. This CDR3 is 14 amino acids long.

The CDR3 region has the DNA TGTGCCAGCAGCCAATCGAAAGGGACTCGCGGAGCTTTCTTT. It specifies CASSQSKGTRGAFF. The chain recombines TRBV16 with TRBJ1-1; D is possibly TRBD1 (5 bases). The germline V gene has CDR1 KGHSY and CDR2 FQNENV. The CDR3 length is 14 residues. Trimming took off 0 bases at V and 10 bases at J, with 15 bases between the two ends.

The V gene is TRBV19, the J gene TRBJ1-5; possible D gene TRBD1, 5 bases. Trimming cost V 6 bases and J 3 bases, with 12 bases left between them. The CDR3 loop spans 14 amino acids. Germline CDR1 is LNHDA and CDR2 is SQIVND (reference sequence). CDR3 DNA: TGTGCCAGTAGCCCCACAGGTACCAATCAGCCCCAGCATTTT. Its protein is CASSPTGTNQPQHF.

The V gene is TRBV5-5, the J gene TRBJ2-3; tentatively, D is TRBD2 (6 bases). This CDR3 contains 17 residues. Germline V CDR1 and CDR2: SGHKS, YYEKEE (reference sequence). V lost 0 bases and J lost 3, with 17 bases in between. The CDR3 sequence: CASSLDGWGTPTDTQYF. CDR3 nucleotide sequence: TGTGCCAGCAGCTTGGATGGGTGGGGGACTCCGACAGATACGCAGTATTTT.

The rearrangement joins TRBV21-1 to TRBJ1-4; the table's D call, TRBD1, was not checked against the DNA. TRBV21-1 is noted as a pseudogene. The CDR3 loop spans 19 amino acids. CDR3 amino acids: CASSKGSFVPGQYNEKLFF. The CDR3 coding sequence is TGTGCCAGCAGCAAAGGCTCCTTTGTACCGGGACAGTATAATGAAAAACTGTTTTTT.

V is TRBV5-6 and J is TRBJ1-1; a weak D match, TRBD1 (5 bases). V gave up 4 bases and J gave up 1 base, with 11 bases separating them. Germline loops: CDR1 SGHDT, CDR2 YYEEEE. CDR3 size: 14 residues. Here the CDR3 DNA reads TGTGCCAGCAGCGGAGGGGCCGCGAACACTGAAGCTTTCTTT. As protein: CASSGGAANTEAFF.